Following are 17 T cell receptor beta chains from one sample sequenced in a study of T cells in Graves' hyperthyroidism and ophthalmopathy. The investigators amplified TCR beta CDR3 regions from RNA transcripts. The TCR CDR3 was amplified in a first-round RT-PCR using the HTBI primer set. A single record per CDR3 protein comes from TCRdb applying MiXCR to the multiplex PCR reads. This table has under 650,000 distinct CDR3 sequences, 16% appearing once. The sequenced sample was blood. The receptors here all came from a woman aged 25 to 39 with Graves' hyperthyroidism.

This clonotype showed up many times. V gene TRBV10-1 combines with J gene TRBJ2-3; the D is unclear. The CDR3 contains 16 residues. The germline gives CDR1 WNHNN, CDR2 SYGVQD (reference sequence). The ends were cut back, 3 bases at V and 0 bases at J, with 13 bases in the middle. CDR3 region: CASSDLTASSTDTQYF. DNA of the CDR3: TGCGCCAGCAGTGATTTGACGGCTTCTAGCACAGATACGCAGTATTTT.

This clonotype appeared many times. This chain connects TRBV28 to TRBJ1-1, with D unresolved. The ends were cut back, 3 bases at V and 6 bases at J, with 8 bases in the middle. Germline V CDR1 and CDR2: MDHEN, SYDVKM. The CDR3 length is 12 residues. CDR3 DNA sequence: TGTGCCAGCAGTTTCCCACAGCCTGAAGCTTTCTTT. Amino acids: CASSFPQPEAFF.

Ten or more counts support this clonotype. The chain joins TRBV12-3 or TRBV12-4 to TRBJ2-1, with D uncertain. This CDR3 region has 10 residues. Trimming left V 10 bases short and J 6 bases short, with 7 bases between. CDR3 coding DNA: TGTGCCACCTCCCGCAATGAGCAGTTCTTC. Translation gives CATSRNEQFF.

The rearrangement links TRBV6-9 to TRBJ2-5; 9 positions agree with TRBD2. Germline loops: CDR1 MNHGY, CDR2 SVAAGI. The junction had 4 bases not matched to a gene; V was cut back by 4 bases and J by 4 bases. The CDR3 sequence is 14 residues long. Written as DNA, the CDR3 is TGTGCCAGCAGTTTAGCGGGAGCCCCAGAGACCCAGTACTTC. It translates to CASSLAGAPETQYF.

This clonotype was observed a handful of times. The chain carries TRBV12-3 or TRBV12-4 and TRBJ2-3, with D perhaps TRBD2 (6 bases). The CDR3 consists of 15 residues. Trimming removed 6 bases from V and 6 bases from J, with 19 bases in between. This CDR3 reads CASRRGRASVDTQYF. DNA for the CDR3: TGTGCCAGCAGGCGGGGCAGGGCCTCAGTGGATACGCAGTATTTT.

This clonotype has at least ten counts. The chain is built from TRBV25-1 and TRBJ1-2, with unresolved D. The CDR3 covers 11 residues. CDR1 and CDR2 from the germline V gene are MGHDK and SYGVNS. V was cut by 3 bases and J by 9 bases, with 8 bases left in between. In nucleotides, the CDR3 is TGTGCCAGCAGTGATGCACGCCGCTACACCTTC. Amino acid sequence: CASSDARRYTF.

This clonotype was seen ten or more times. Germline and junction disagree at one end, which may indicate a read error. The gene calls are TRBV6-5 and TRBJ2-3; 11 bases agree with TRBD2. Germline assignment: CDR1 MNHEY and CDR2 SVGAGI. The CDR3 extends over 15 amino acids. The CDR3: CASSYTSGSIDTQYF. For the CDR3, the DNA is TGTGCCAGCAGTTACACTAGCGGGAGCATAGATACGCAGTATTTT.

In this sample, this clonotype turned up many times. This chain uses TRBV7-3 with TRBJ2-7; possible D gene TRBD1, 6 bases. This CDR3 is 18 amino acids long. The germline V and J ends were trimmed by 4 bases and 4 bases, with 26 bases remaining between them. Per germline, CDR1 SGHTA and CDR2 FQGTGA. Written as DNA, the CDR3 is TGTGCCAGCAGCTCCTCCCCGGGTCCCGTTACAGGGCAGTACGAGCAGTACTTC. Its protein is CASSSSPGPVTGQYEQYF.

Concerning this clonotype: A read error may account for a junction end that differs from germline. The gene calls are TRBV15 and TRBJ1-2; no definite D call. This CDR3 contains 13 residues. In germline, CDR1 is LNHNV, CDR2 YYDKDF (reference sequence). CDR3 bases: TGTGCCACCGGCAGAGATCTAGGCGTTGGCTACACCTTC. This codes for CATGRDLGVGYTF.

This clonotype was counted ten times or more. The chain carries TRBV6-1 and TRBJ2-5; 7 bases align to TRBD2. The CDR3 runs to 17 residues. The germline gives CDR1 MNHNS, CDR2 SASEGT. After removal of 3 bases from V and 0 bases from J, the junction contained 10 bases not matched to a gene. The CDR3: CASSEDLGAGYQETQYF. For the CDR3, the DNA is TGTGCCAGCAGTGAGGATCTCGGAGCGGGGTACCAAGAGACCCAGTACTTC.

The gene calls are TRBV18 and TRBJ2-3; 12 bases are shared with TRBD2. The germline V gene has CDR1 KGHSH and CDR2 LQKENI. This CDR3 region has 17 residues. The V gene end was trimmed by 2 bases and the J gene end by 3 bases; junction bases not matched to a gene: 6. This chain's CDR3 is CASSPGLAGGPTDTQYF. CDR3 coding DNA: TGTGCCAGCTCACCAGGCCTAGCGGGAGGGCCAACAGATACGCAGTATTTT.

As DNA, the CDR3 is TGCGCCAGCAGCTTGGAGGACGGCTACTATGGCTACACCTTC. Translated, it gives CASSLEDGYYGYTF. The chain is built from TRBV5-1 and TRBJ1-2; no reliable D call. The germline CDR1 and CDR2 sequences are SGHRS and YFSETQ. The CDR3 is 14 amino acids. Trimming cost V 0 bases and J 3 bases, with 9 bases left between them.

This clonotype was seen ten or more times. The rearrangement joins TRBV5-5 to TRBJ2-1; 7 nucleotides align to TRBD1. Trimming at V came to 4 bases and at J to 4 bases, leaving 5 bases not matched to a gene. The CDR3 runs 14 residues. From germline, CDR1 is SGHKS and CDR2 YYEKEE (reference sequence). The CDR3 loop reads CASSPGQRYNEQFF. The CDR3 coding sequence is TGTGCCAGCAGCCCGGGACAGAGGTACAATGAGCAGTTCTTC.

This clonotype was detected many times. The J gene is TRBJ2-3, the V gene TRBV24-1, with 8 bases fitting TRBD1. V lost 4 bases and J lost 3; bases outside the gene matches: 5. Germline assignment: CDR1 KGHDR and CDR2 SFDVKD. This CDR3 contains 15 residues. This chain's CDR3 is CATSEGQVWTDTQYF. The CDR3 coding sequence is TGTGCCACCAGTGAGGGACAGGTTTGGACAGATACGCAGTATTTT.

Worth noting for this clonotype: A much larger clone differs by one base, so this may be a read error. This chain joins TRBV4-3 and TRBJ2-3; D uncertain. The V and J ends lost 2 bases and 6 bases respectively, with 15 bases between them. The CDR3 spans 15 residues. CDR1 is LGHNA, CDR2 YSLEER, per germline. CDR3 protein: CASSQKGDAGDTQYF. CDR3 in DNA: TGCGCCAGCAGCCAAAAAGGAGATGCCGGTGATACGCAGTATTTT.

This clonotype was detected a few times. With a much larger clone just one base away, this may be a read error. V usage is TRBV5-1 and J usage is TRBJ2-7; perhaps TRBD2 as D (7 bases). V was trimmed by 1 base and J by 6 bases, leaving 17 bases between them. Per the germline V gene, CDR1 is SGHRS and CDR2 is YFSETQ. This CDR3 is 15 amino acids long. CDR3 coding DNA: TGCGCCAGCAGCTTGAAGCGGGACACCACCTGCGAGCAGTACTTC. As protein: CASSLKRDTTCEQYF.

This clonotype turned up a few times. This rearrangement joins TRBV20-1 to TRBJ2-7; maybe TRBD2 (5 bases). Trimming shortened V by 1 base and J by 0 bases, and 25 bases separated the two germline ends. Looked up from germline, CDR1 is DFQATT and CDR2 is SNEGSKA (reference sequence). The CDR3 runs to 19 residues. The CDR3 nucleotides are TGCAGTGCTAGAGCCCTACGGCAGGACGTAGCGATGTTCTCCTACGAGCAGTACTTC. It encodes CSARALRQDVAMFSYEQYF.